A single sample gave rise to the 21 T cell receptor beta chains below, sequenced in a study of T cells after yellow fever vaccination. TCRdb analysed the 5' RACE reads with MiXCR anew, one entry per CDR3 protein. This sample has 110,000 to 150,000 distinct CDR3 sequences, with about 6.2% found just once. This sample comprised CD4+ T cells sorted from PBMCs, obtained 10 days after the yellow fever booster vaccination. The source is a young man who received the YFV17D yellow fever vaccine.

This clonotype was seen only a few times. The chain has TRBV30 and TRBJ1-4; no clear D. This CDR3 contains 14 residues. Germline-derived CDR1 and CDR2 are GTSNPN and SVGIG (reference sequence). V lost 1 base and J lost 8, with 14 bases in between. The CDR3 DNA reads as TGTGCCTGGAGTGGAGTGGAACACGGGGAAAAACTGTTTTTT. Its protein product is CAWSGVEHGEKLFF.

The genes are TRBV7-2 and TRBJ1-2; TRBD1 matches 12 bases. CDR3 length: 16 residues. From germline, CDR1 is SGHTA and CDR2 FQGNSA. V lost 5 bases, J lost 8 bases, and 12 bases stayed unmatched. The CDR3 coding sequence is TGTGCCAGCAGCACTCGGCTGGGACAGGGGGCGGGGGGCTACACCTTC. Translated, it gives CASSTRLGQGAGGYTF.

This sequence joins TRBV5-4 and TRBJ2-5; TRBD2 matches 10 bases. This CDR3 has 16 residues. CDR1 and CDR2 (germline): SGHNT, YYREEE (reference sequence). With 5 bases clipped from V and 3 bases from J, the junction kept 10 bases outside the gene matches. In nucleotides, the CDR3 is TGTGCCAGCAGGACCGGACTAGCGGTAGGAGAAGAGACCCAGTACTTC. It is translated as CASRTGLAVGEETQYF.

The chain is built from TRBV20-1 and TRBJ2-7; the D is unclear. The CDR3 sequence is 12 residues long. Germline loops: CDR1 DFQATT, CDR2 SNEGSKA (reference sequence). Trimming left V 3 bases short and J 9 bases short, with 15 bases between. The CDR3 reads CSASWLVGGQYF. The CDR3 coding sequence is TGCAGTGCTAGTTGGCTAGTAGGCGGGCAGTACTTC.

Notes on this clonotype: This may stem from a read error, because a much larger clone lies one nucleotide away. The V call is TRBV18, the J call TRBJ2-7; D perhaps matches TRBD2 (7 bases). The CDR3 consists of 16 residues. V was cut by 2 bases and J by 4 bases, with 18 bases left in between. The germline V gene encodes CDR1 KGHSH and CDR2 LQKENI. The CDR3 loop is CASSPGVGGGQYEQYF. DNA for the CDR3: TGTGCCAGCTCACCAGGTGTAGGGGGAGGGCAATACGAGCAGTACTTC.

This clonotype has ten or more counts. This chain connects TRBV28 to TRBJ2-5, with D maybe TRBD2 (6 bases). V lost 4 bases and J lost 0, with 21 bases in between. The CDR3 is made up of 18 amino acids. From germline, CDR1 is MDHEN and CDR2 SYDVKM. The CDR3 is CASSYPRGQAPYQETQYF. The CDR3 DNA follows: TGTGCCAGCAGTTACCCGCGGGGTCAGGCCCCCTACCAAGAGACCCAGTACTTC.

V and J are TRBV5-4 and TRBJ2-7, with D perhaps TRBD1 or TRBD2 (6 bases each). Looked up from germline, CDR1 is SGHNT and CDR2 is YYREEE (reference sequence). V shed 4 bases and J shed 0 bases, with 14 bases lying between them. The CDR3 has 15 amino acids. For the CDR3, the DNA is TGTGCCAGCAGCGGAGGGGGGCCGGGCTCCTACGAGCAGTACTTC. Its protein product is CASSGGGPGSYEQYF.

This clonotype has only a few counts. V usage is TRBV7-2 and J usage is TRBJ2-3; maybe TRBD1 (5 bases). The germline CDR1 and CDR2 sequences are SGHTA and FQGNSA. The CDR3 is 16 residues long. With 6 bases removed from V and 2 bases from J, the gap between germline ends came to 18 bases. DNA of the CDR3: TGTGCCAGCAGTCAATGGCCAGGGTCATTCACAGATACGCAGTATTTT. Protein product: CASSQWPGSFTDTQYF.

At least ten counts were recorded for this clonotype. The chain joins TRBV7-2 to TRBJ2-7; D is possibly TRBD2 (6 bases). Germline CDR1 is SGHTA and CDR2 is FQGNSA. V gave up 2 bases and J gave up 3 bases, with 11 bases separating them. This CDR3 region has 14 residues. The CDR3 loop reads CASSLSSALYEQYF. As DNA, the CDR3 is TGTGCCAGCAGCTTATCTAGCGCACTCTACGAGCAGTACTTC. Together with reference TRBV7-2 and TRBJ2-7, the CDR3 gives the full variable domain: GAGVSQSPSNKVTEKGKDVELRCDPISGHTALYWYRQSLGQGLEFLIYFQGNSAPDKSGLPSDRFSAERTGGSVSTLTIQRTQQEDSAVYLCASSLSSALYEQYFGPGTRLTVT.

This clonotype came up many times. The chain couples TRBV2 to TRBJ2-5; D is uncertain. The length of the CDR3 is 11 residues. Germline V lookup: CDR1 SNHLY, CDR2 FYNNEI. The V gene lost 2 bases and the J gene lost 7 bases, with 5 bases spanning the gap. CDR3 bases: TGTGCCAGCAGTGAAAGAGTGACCCAGTACTTC. Its protein is CASSERVTQYF.

This clonotype appeared many times. The chain uses TRBV3-1 and TRBJ2-3; D remains unclear. This CDR3 comprises 15 residues. Trimming cost V 0 bases and J 6 bases, with 13 bases left between them. Germline values: CDR1 LGHDT, CDR2 YNNKEL (reference sequence). CDR3 protein: CASSQEMSVRDTQYF. The DNA of the CDR3 is TGTGCCAGCAGCCAAGAAATGTCAGTAAGGGATACGCAGTATTTT.

This clonotype has ten or more counts. The chain links TRBV7-2 to TRBJ2-7, with 7 nucleotides matching TRBD2. Trimming at V came to 2 bases and at J to 10 bases, leaving 11 bases not matched to a gene. The CDR3 totals 14 residues. Germline values: CDR1 SGHTA, CDR2 FQGNSA. In DNA form, the CDR3 reads TGTGCCAGCAGCTTAAGTGGGAGGGCCTCGAGCCAGTACTTC. It encodes CASSLSGRASSQYF.

This clonotype was seen a handful of times. The chain uses TRBV12-3 or TRBV12-4 and TRBJ2-2; D is unclear. This CDR3 has 13 amino acids. The V end was cut by 3 bases, the J end by 6 bases, with 8 bases between. The CDR3 nucleotides are TGTGCCAGCAGTTTGGACCGGGCCGGGGAGCTGTTTTTT. The encoded protein is CASSLDRAGELFF.

This clonotype was counted at least ten times. This chain uses TRBV4-3 with TRBJ2-3; 12 bases are shared with TRBD2. Germline V lookup: CDR1 LGHNA, CDR2 YSLEER. This CDR3 is 15 amino acids long. Trimming cost V 4 bases and J 3 bases; bases outside gene matches: 2. The CDR3: CASSPGTSGTDTQYF. The CDR3, as DNA: TGCGCCAGCAGCCCAGGGACTAGCGGGACAGATACGCAGTATTTT.

The sample holds many counts of this clonotype. The chain recombines TRBV12-3 or TRBV12-4 with TRBJ2-7, with 8 nucleotides matching TRBD2. Losses at the gene ends were 4 bases for V and 4 bases for J; bases not matched to a gene: 6. The CDR3 spans 14 residues. The CDR3 DNA sequence: TGTGCCAGCAGTTACGGGACTAGTTATTACGAGCAGTACTTC. This translates into CASSYGTSYYEQYF.

In this sample, this clonotype turned up many times. The J gene is TRBJ2-7, the V gene TRBV7-6; D call uncertain. The CDR3 contains 14 residues. V dropped 1 base and J dropped 2 bases, with 9 bases sitting between them. Germline CDR1 is SGHVS and CDR2 is FNYEAQ. The CDR3 spells CASSLGGGTYEQYF. The CDR3 DNA sequence: TGTGCCAGCAGCTTAGGAGGCGGTACCTACGAGCAGTACTTC. Looking up the rest from reference TRBV7-6 and TRBJ2-7 gives the full variable domain: GAGVSQSPRYKVTKRGQDVALRCDPISGHVSLYWYRQALGQGPEFLTYFNYEAQQDKSGLPNDRFSAERPEGSISTLTIQRTEQRDSAMYRCASSLGGGTYEQYFGPGTRLTVT.

This clonotype was recorded many times. V gene TRBV28 combines with J gene TRBJ2-2; 8 bases align to TRBD1. CDR1 is MDHEN, CDR2 SYDVKM, per germline. The CDR3 has 16 amino acids. The trim removed 4 bases at V and 1 base at J, leaving 5 bases unmatched. CDR3 protein: CASSSTGQGNTGELFF. The DNA of the CDR3 is TGTGCCAGCAGTTCCACAGGACAGGGGAACACCGGGGAGCTGTTTTTT.

This clonotype was counted ten times or more. The rearrangement links TRBV15 to TRBJ2-1, with TRBD2 matching over 13 bases. Germline loops: CDR1 LNHNV, CDR2 YYDKDF (reference sequence). V lost 7 bases and J lost 10; bases outside the gene matches: 4. The CDR3 covers 13 residues. CDR3 DNA sequence: TGTGCCACCACTGGACTAGCGGGAGACGAGCAGTTCTTC. Translated: CATTGLAGDEQFF.

This clonotype was recorded many times. The chain joins TRBV21-1 to TRBJ2-1; TRBD1 reflects the table's D call only, with no check against the DNA. TRBV21-1 is classified as a pseudogene. CDR3 length equals 20 residues. The CDR3 region is CASSIQGCQLARSSYNEQFF. The DNA for the CDR3 is TGTGCCAGCAGCATACAGGGGTGCCAACTAGCCCGTAGCTCCTACAATGAGCAGTTCTTC.

This clonotype came up many times. The rearrangement joins TRBV5-1 to TRBJ2-7; 10 bases are shared with TRBD2. This CDR3 spans 15 amino acids. Germline V gene data show CDR1 as SGHRS and CDR2 as YFSETQ. The ends lost 0 bases at V and 3 bases at J; junction bases unmatched: 3. CDR3 protein: CASSLAASGSYEQYF. For the CDR3, the DNA is TGCGCCAGCAGCTTGGCCGCTAGCGGGAGCTACGAGCAGTACTTC.

In this sample, this clonotype turned up many times. The chain links TRBV7-2 to TRBJ2-5; tentative D call: TRBD1 (5 bases). Germline CDR1 SGHTA, CDR2 FQGNSA. Trimming removed 2 bases from V and 6 bases from J, with 16 bases in between. This CDR3 spans 15 amino acids. Here the CDR3 reads CASSLQGLTSQTQYF. The DNA of the CDR3 is TGTGCCAGCAGCTTACAGGGTTTAACCTCGCAGACCCAGTACTTC.